Listed here are 9 T cell receptor beta chains from one sample, sequenced in a study of blood T cell repertoires in COVID-19. Profiled with immunoSEQ multiplex PCR; TCRdb holds only in-frame clones, not every one. Of 150,000 to 200,000 clones listed, 70% to 90% are singletons. The specimen sequenced was peripheral blood. Every receptor here comes from a man aged 35 to 55 with active or convalescent COVID-19.

The rearrangement links TRBV7-9 to TRBJ1-5, with D perhaps matching TRBD1 (5 bases). The CDR3 extends over 15 amino acids. Germline CDR1 SEHNR, CDR2 FQNEAQ (reference sequence). The V end lost 4 bases, the J end lost 5 bases, and 15 bases lay between the germline ends. CDR3 nucleotides: TGTGCCAGCAGCTCAAACCAGGGTACCGATCAGCCCCAGCATTTT. It yields the protein CASSSNQGTDQPQHF.

The J gene is TRBJ1-2, the V gene TRBV27; D is uncertain. Germline V lookup: CDR1 MNHEY, CDR2 SMNVEV (reference sequence). The V end was cut by 5 bases, the J end by 0 bases, with 19 bases between. The CDR3 length is 17 residues. This CDR3 is CASSPEDARVTNYGYTF. The CDR3, as DNA: TGTGCCAGCAGTCCCGAAGATGCCCGGGTGACTAACTATGGCTACACCTTC.

This clone was recorded a few times. The V call is TRBV6-2 or TRBV6-3, the J call TRBJ1-5; TRBD1 aligns across 10 bases. With 6 bases clipped from V and 8 bases from J, the junction kept 16 bases outside the gene matches. Germline V lookup: CDR1 MNHEY, CDR2 SVGEGT. The CDR3 sequence is 17 residues long. The CDR3 DNA is TGTGCCAGCAGCCCCCCTCGACAGGGGGCAGCTTTGAAGCCCCAGCATTTT. Translation gives CASSPPRQGAALKPQHF.

This clone was observed once. The chain links TRBV2 to TRBJ2-5, with TRBD2 identical over 9 bases. Germline V lookup: CDR1 SNHLY, CDR2 FYNNEI. The CDR3 is 15 residues long. The trim removed 7 bases at V and 4 bases at J, leaving 10 bases unmatched. The CDR3 DNA reads as TGTGCCAGCATTCGGGCGGGAGGGCCTTTAGAGACCCAGTACTTC. Residues: CASIRAGGPLETQYF.

This sequence joins TRBV5-8 and TRBJ2-7; 7 nucleotides match TRBD1. The trim removed 0 bases at V and 4 bases at J, leaving 19 bases unmatched. The CDR3 totals 19 residues. In germline, CDR1 is SGHTS, CDR2 YDEGEE. The CDR3 here is CASSLVFRRYGDSFYEQYF. CDR3 nucleotides: TGTGCCAGCAGCTTGGTCTTTCGGAGGTATGGGGACAGCTTTTACGAGCAGTACTTC.

This clone was seen once. The chain uses TRBV6-4 and TRBJ1-1, with D possibly matching TRBD1 (6 bases). Deletions cut 6 bases from V and 9 bases from J, with 11 bases between. CDR1 MRHNA and CDR2 SNTAGT come from the germline V gene. This CDR3 has 11 amino acids. The CDR3 DNA sequence: TGTGCCAGCAGGAACCAGGGGAAAGCTTTCTTT. It codes for CASRNQGKAFF.

V gene TRBV18 combines with J gene TRBJ1-4; TRBD1 matches 7 bases. The CDR3 has 15 residues. V trimming: 3 bases; J trimming: 0 bases; junction bases outside the gene matches: 1. The germline V gene has CDR1 KGHSH and CDR2 LQKENI. The chain's CDR3 is CASSPQGATNEKLFF. The CDR3 DNA reads as TGTGCCAGCTCACCCCAGGGGGCAACTAATGAAAAACTGTTTTTT. The full variable domain, in which reference TRBV18 and TRBJ1-4 provide the parts outside the CDR3, is NAGVMQNPRHLVRRRGQEARLRCSPMKGHSHVYWYRQLPEEGLKFMVYLQKENIIDESGMPKERFSAEFPKEGPSILRIQQVVRGDSAAYFCASSPQGATNEKLFFGSGTQLSVL.

The V call is TRBV10-3, the J call TRBJ1-5; D perhaps matches TRBD1 (6 bases). The length of the CDR3 is 14 residues. V was trimmed by 5 bases and J by 6 bases, leaving 14 bases between them. Per the germline V gene, CDR1 is ENHRY and CDR2 is SYGVKD. CDR3 DNA sequence: TGTGCCATCAGTAACAACAGGGTCGGTCAGCCCCAGCATTTT. Translated: CAISNNRVGQPQHF.

This clone was detected only once. This chain connects TRBV5-4 to TRBJ1-2; 7 bases match TRBD1. Trimming cost V 3 bases and J 4 bases; bases outside gene matches: 3. The CDR3 is 13 amino acids. CDR1 is SGHNT and CDR2 is YYREEE in the germline V gene (reference sequence). The CDR3 coding sequence is TGTGCCAGCAGCTCCGACAGGGCCTATGGCTACACCTTC. This translates into CASSSDRAYGYTF.